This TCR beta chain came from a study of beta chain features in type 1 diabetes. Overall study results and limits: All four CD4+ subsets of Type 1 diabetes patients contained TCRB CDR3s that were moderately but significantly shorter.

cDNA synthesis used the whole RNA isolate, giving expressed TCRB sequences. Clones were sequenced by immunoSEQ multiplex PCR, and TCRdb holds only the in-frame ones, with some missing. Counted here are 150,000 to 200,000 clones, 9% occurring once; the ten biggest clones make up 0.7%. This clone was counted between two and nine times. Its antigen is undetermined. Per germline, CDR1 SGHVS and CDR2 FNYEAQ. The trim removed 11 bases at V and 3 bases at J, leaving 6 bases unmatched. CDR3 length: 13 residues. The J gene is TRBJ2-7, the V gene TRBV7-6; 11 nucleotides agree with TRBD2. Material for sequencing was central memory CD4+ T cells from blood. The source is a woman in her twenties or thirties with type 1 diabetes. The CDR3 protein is CAGETSGDYEQYF. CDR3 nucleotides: TGTGCCGGGGAGACTAGCGGGGACTACGAGCAGTACTTC.